Listed below are T cell receptor beta chains from one sample, sequenced in a study of Ad26.COV2.S vaccination and SARS-CoV-2 variants. Clones were read by immunoSEQ multiplex PCR, and TCRdb kept only the in-frame ones, dropping some. In the table there are 250,000 or so clones, 87% of which are singletons. Sequences were derived from peripheral blood, sampled in a trial of Ad26.COV2.S vaccine versus placebo. Receptors originate from a person between 18 and 59 years old who received the Ad26.COV2.S COVID-19 vaccine or a placebo. Each CDR3 is given with its conserved first and last residue. D genes are given only for firm matches. The size entry is marked missing in some rows and otherwise reads once, few, many or a size class.

TRBJ2-7 . . TRBV19 TGTGCCAGTAGTCTCGGGACGCGCTACGAGCAGTACTTC CASSLGTRYEQYF
TRBJ2-7 . once TRBV5-5 TGTGCCAGCAGCTTCCCGGGGGCCTACGAGCAGTACTTC CASSFPGAYEQYF
TRBJ2-5 TRBD2 . TRBV5-1 TGCGCCAGCAGCTTGGATCTCACTAGCGGGAGACAATATCTTGGAGAGACCCAGTACTTC CASSLDLTSGRQYLGETQYF
TRBJ1-6 . . TRBV27 TGTGCCAGCAGTGTACAGGGATATAATTCACCCCTCCACTTT CASSVQGYNSPLHF
TRBJ2-5 TRBD2 . TRBV5-6 TGTGCCAGCACCGGACTAGCGGGGGGGCAGACCCAGTACTTC CASTGLAGGQTQYF
TRBJ1-5 . . TRBV19 TGTGCCAGTAGTATAGGGGACTTTTATAGCAATCAGCCCCAGCATTTT CASSIGDFYSNQPQHF
TRBJ1-4 TRBD1 . TRBV7-2 TGTGCCAGCAGTCCGACAGGGGTTGGGGAAAAACTGTTTTTT CASSPTGVGEKLFF
TRBJ2-6 TRBD2 . TRBV10-3 TGTGCCATCAGTGCCTCCATTCTAGCGGGAGGTAACTCTGGGGCCAACGTCCTGACTTTC CAISASILAGGNSGANVLTF
TRBJ2-6 . . TRBV28 TGTGCCAGCAGCACCCTTGATGAGTTATCTGGGGCCAACATCCTGACTTTC CASSTLDELSGANILTF
TRBJ2-1 TRBD2 . TRBV27 TGTGCCAGCAGTTTTCGGGGGGGCCTCAATGAGCAGTTCTTC CASSFRGGLNEQFF
TRBJ1-3 . . TRBV7-2 TGTGCCAGCAGCCCAAGATTCTTCTCTGGAAACACCATATATTTT CASSPRFFSGNTIYF
TRBJ1-2 . . TRBV6-6 TGTGCCAGCACCCTAAGGCAGGAGACGAGCTATGGCTACACCTTC CASTLRQETSYGYTF
TRBJ2-5 . . TRBV4-3 TGCGCCAGCAGCCAAGAAGGTGGTCGAGAGACCCAGTACTTC CASSQEGGRETQYF
TRBJ2-7 . few TRBV6-1 TGTGCCAGCAGTGAAGGAATAGATAGCGACGAGCAGTACTTC CASSEGIDSDEQYF
TRBJ1-1 . . TRBV9 TGTGCCAGCAGCGTAGAAGGTGGAGAGTGGAGTGAAGCTTTCTTT CASSVEGGEWSEAFF
TRBJ2-2 . . TRBV3-1/TRBV3-2 TGTGCCAGCAGAAGTACTAATCGACAGGGAGGGGCCGGGGAGCTGTTTTTT CASRSTNRQGGAGELFF
TRBJ2-1 TRBD2 . TRBV4-3 TGCGCCAGCAGCCAAAACTTAGCGGGAGGATCAATCTCCTACAATGAGCAGTTCTTC CASSQNLAGGSISYNEQFF
TRBJ2-5 . . TRBV4-3 TGCGCCAGCAGCCCAGACATGGGAGAGACCCAGTACTTC CASSPDMGETQYF
TRBJ2-5 TRBD2 . TRBV3-1/TRBV3-2 TGTGCCAGCAGCCAAGGGGGCGGGAGGGCGACCCAGTACTTC CASSQGGGRATQYF
TRBJ2-2 . . TRBV9 TGTGCCAGCAGCGTACCTGGTTTTCACACCGGGGAGCTGTTTTTT CASSVPGFHTGELFF
TRBJ1-2 . . TRBV7-8 TGTGCCAGCAGCTTATCAACAAGAGAGCCGCGGAACTATGGCTACACCTTC CASSLSTREPRNYGYTF
TRBJ1-1 TRBD1 few TRBV14 TGTGCCAGCAGCATAGGACAGGTAATGAACACTGAAGCTTTCTTT CASSIGQVMNTEAFF
TRBJ2-7 . . TRBV3-1/TRBV3-2 TGTGCCAGCAGCCAAGGTACGGGACACCTATCATTTTTTTACGAGCAGTACTTC CASSQGTGHLSFFYEQYF
TRBJ2-6 . . TRBV28 TGTGCCAGCAGTCCGCCTGTAAGGGCCAACGTCCTGACTTTC CASSPPVRANVLTF
TRBJ1-1 . . TRBV19 TGTGCCAGTAGTCTGTACCAGGGTATGAACACTGAAGCTTTCTTT CASSLYQGMNTEAFF
TRBJ1-1 TRBD1 . TRBV19 TGTGCCAGTAGTCCGAGGACAGGGGGGAACACTGAAGCTTTCTTT CASSPRTGGNTEAFF
TRBJ1-4 . . TRBV7-9 TGTGCCAGCACCACAGACAGCCGGGTGTTTTTT CASTTDSRVFF
TRBJ1-4 TRBD1 . TRBV6-6 TGTGCCAGCAGTCGCCGCGTGGACAGGGGGCCTTTGAATGAAAAACTGTTTTTT CASSRRVDRGPLNEKLFF
TRBJ1-5 . once TRBV19 TGTGCCAGTAGTGCATCCGGGACAACAAATAGCAATCAGCCCCAGCATTTT CASSASGTTNSNQPQHF
TRBJ2-1 . . TRBV20-1 TGCAGTGCTAGTGATGGGAGCTCCTACAATGAGCAGTTCTTC CSASDGSSYNEQFF
TRBJ2-2 . . TRBV11-3 TGTGCCAGCAGCTTAGACGGGACCGCCGGCGGGGAGCTGTTTTTT CASSLDGTAGGELFF
TRBJ2-1 . . TRBV30 TGTGCCTGGAGTACTGGGGGGGAGCAGTTCTTC CAWSTGGEQFF